These 22 T cell receptor beta chains came from one sample sequenced in a study of CD8 T cells in ankylosing spondylitis. MiXCR, run by TCRdb on the 5' RACE reads, gives a single entry per CDR3 protein. The repertoire has some 250,000 distinct CDR3 sequences, roughly a quarter of them found once; the top ten carry over 0.55%. Specimen: blood, either unsorted or a sorted T cell fraction (not recorded which). These receptors all stem from a male donor with ankylosing spondylitis or in good health (not recorded which).

The rearrangement uses TRBV28 and TRBJ2-7; 9 nucleotides align to TRBD1. V trimming: 7 bases; J trimming: 3 bases; junction bases outside the gene matches: 7. Germline V gene sequence: CDR1 MDHEN, CDR2 SYDVKM. CDR3 size: 14 residues. The CDR3 region is CASISPGQGYEQYF. The CDR3 nucleotides are TGTGCCAGCATTTCCCCGGGACAGGGCTACGAGCAGTACTTC.

Ten or more counts support this clonotype. The rearrangement joins TRBV5-5 to TRBJ1-1; D not resolved. The CDR3 contains 13 residues. Germline values: CDR1 SGHKS, CDR2 YYEKEE (reference sequence). The V gene lost 2 bases and the J gene lost 1 base, with 6 bases spanning the gap. CDR3 DNA: TGTGCCAGCAGCTTAAACCCGAACACTGAAGCTTTCTTT. Translation gives CASSLNPNTEAFF.

The V gene is TRBV5-4, the J gene TRBJ2-5, with TRBD1 as a possible D gene (6 bases). The CDR3 totals 17 residues. V lost 2 bases to trimming and J lost 3 bases, with 20 bases between them. The germline V gene has CDR1 SGHNT and CDR2 YYREEE (reference sequence). The CDR3 is CASSFSPPAGVEETQYF. The CDR3 nucleotides read TGTGCCAGCAGCTTTTCCCCCCCGGCAGGGGTTGAAGAGACCCAGTACTTC.

In this sample, this clonotype turned up a few times. The CDR3 sequence is CSARLRTGGTEAFF. In DNA, the CDR3 is TGCAGTGCTAGATTGAGGACAGGGGGGACTGAAGCTTTCTTT. The gene calls are TRBV20-1 and TRBJ1-1; TRBD1 agrees at 10 bases. V shed 2 bases, J shed 5 bases, and the junction held 5 bases outside the gene matches. CDR1 and CDR2 (germline): DFQATT, SNEGSKA (reference sequence). The CDR3 has 14 amino acids.

This chain uses TRBV6-1 with TRBJ2-2, with 7 bases fitting TRBD1. The CDR3 runs to 16 residues. With V trimmed by 4 bases and J by 0 bases, 5 bases remained unmatched. The germline gives CDR1 MNHNS, CDR2 SASEGT. CDR3 region: CASSGADRANTGELFF. In DNA form, the CDR3 reads TGTGCCAGCAGTGGCGCCGACAGGGCGAACACCGGGGAGCTGTTTTTT.

This chain connects TRBV5-1 to TRBJ2-7; 8 bases line up with TRBD1. Unmatched junction bases numbered 6, after V lost 1 base and J lost 3 bases. The CDR3 has 15 residues. The germline CDR1 and CDR2 sequences are SGHRS and YFSETQ. The CDR3 spells CASSLTGGAYYEQYF. The CDR3 coding sequence is TGCGCCAGCAGCTTGACAGGGGGAGCTTACTACGAGCAGTACTTC. Full variable domain (rest looked up from reference TRBV5-1 and TRBJ2-7): KAGVTQTPRYLIKTRGQQVTLSCSPISGHRSVSWYQQTPGQGLQFLFEYFSETQRNKGNFPGRFSGRQFSNSRSEMNVSTLELGDSALYLCASSLTGGAYYEQYFGPGTRLTVT.

The chain links TRBV29-1 to TRBJ1-4; D gene unclear. Germline CDR1 SQVTM, CDR2 ANQGSEA. V lost 7 bases, J lost 4 bases, and 13 bases lay in between. The CDR3 is made up of 13 amino acids. CDR3 bases: TGCAGCGCCCGCCGGGTCCTTAATGAAAAACTGTTTTTT. Its protein product is CSARRVLNEKLFF.

This clonotype came up many times. J is TRBJ1-2 and V is TRBV7-3, with D maybe TRBD1 (5 bases). The CDR3 extends over 14 amino acids. V was pared by 3 bases and J by 3 bases, with 11 bases between. Germline V gene lookup returns CDR1 SGHTA and CDR2 FQGTGA. Here the CDR3 DNA reads TGTGCCAGCAGCTTCGGGGCGCCGGACTATGGCTACACCTTC. Its protein is CASSFGAPDYGYTF.

This clonotype was seen at least ten times. The chain uses TRBV10-3 and TRBJ1-5; 11 nucleotides line up with TRBD1. CDR1 ENHRY and CDR2 SYGVKD come from the germline V gene. V trimming: 6 bases; J trimming: 4 bases; junction bases outside the gene matches: 5. CDR3 size: 15 residues. Written as DNA, the CDR3 is TGTGCCATCAGCGCAGGACAGGGGGCGAATCAGCCCCAGCATTTT. Its translation is CAISAGQGANQPQHF.

The chain links TRBV20-1 to TRBJ2-7; D may be TRBD2 (6 bases). The ends were cut back, 6 bases at V and 3 bases at J, with 15 bases in the middle. The CDR3 is 13 amino acids. In germline, CDR1 is DFQATT, CDR2 SNEGSKA (reference sequence). This CDR3 reads CSAPDGGNYEQYF. For the CDR3, the DNA is TGCAGTGCCCCGGACGGCGGGAACTACGAGCAGTACTTC.

The rearrangement links TRBV10-3 to TRBJ2-3, with no clear D. Deletions cut 3 bases from V and 6 bases from J, with 16 bases between. Germline V lookup: CDR1 ENHRY, CDR2 SYGVKD. CDR3 length equals 15 residues. CDR3 bases: TGTGCCATCAGTGACCCCGGTGGAAGAACGGATACGCAGTATTTT. It codes for CAISDPGGRTDTQYF.

This clonotype was picked up many times. The J gene is TRBJ2-3, the V gene TRBV5-1; 7 bases are a match to TRBD1. Germline CDR1 SGHRS, CDR2 YFSETQ. V lost 3 bases and J lost 5; bases outside the gene matches: 6. The CDR3 contains 14 residues. The CDR3 sequence is CASSSGTARDTQYF. The CDR3, as DNA: TGCGCCAGCAGCTCGGGGACAGCCCGAGATACGCAGTATTTT.

This clonotype was counted many times. The rearrangement links TRBV29-1 to TRBJ2-5; no reliable D call. The CDR3 consists of 13 residues. The V gene's germline CDR1 is SQVTM and CDR2 ANQGSEA. Trimming stripped 6 bases from V and 1 base from J, with 12 bases between. CDR3 region: CSVRFKFQETQYF. The DNA of the CDR3 is TGCAGCGTACGATTCAAATTCCAAGAGACCCAGTACTTC.

This clonotype came up many times. The chain has TRBV15 and TRBJ2-2; tentatively, D is TRBD2 (5 bases). Trimming stripped 0 bases from V and 6 bases from J, with 11 bases between. Per the germline V gene, CDR1 is LNHNV and CDR2 is YYDKDF (reference sequence). The CDR3 covers 15 residues. The CDR3 here is CATSRDVGIPGELFF. DNA of the CDR3: TGTGCCACCAGCAGAGATGTCGGGATTCCCGGGGAGCTGTTTTTT. Full variable domain (remainder filled in from reference TRBV15 and TRBJ2-2): DAMVIQNPRYQVTQFGKPVTLSCSQTLNHNVMYWYQQKSSQAPKLLFHYYDKDFNNEADTPDNFQSRRPNTSFCFLDIRSPGLGDTAMYLCATSRDVGIPGELFFGEGSRLTVL.

The chain combines TRBV12-3 or TRBV12-4 with TRBJ1-1; no reliable D call. This CDR3 comprises 15 residues. Between the trimmed V and J ends, which lost 2 bases and 4 bases, there was a span of 14 bases. CDR3 DNA sequence: TGTGCCAGCAGTTTACTGGCAGGAGGAAGCACTGAAGCTTTCTTT. Translated: CASSLLAGGSTEAFF.

The chain joins TRBV18 to TRBJ1-1; D is perhaps TRBD1 (5 bases). This CDR3 has 13 residues. In germline, CDR1 is KGHSH, CDR2 LQKENI. Trimming stripped 4 bases from V and 11 bases from J, with 17 bases between. This CDR3 reads CASSQNSEGNAFF. CDR3 DNA: TGTGCCAGCTCACAGAATAGCGAGGGGAATGCTTTCTTT.

This CDR3 reads CASSISYNEQFF. CDR3 DNA: TGTGCCAGCAGCATCTCCTACAATGAGCAGTTCTTC. The chain couples TRBV12-3 or TRBV12-4 to TRBJ2-1; D unresolved. Trimming cost V 6 bases and J 0 bases, with 3 bases left between them. CDR3 size: 12 residues.

The chain joins TRBV15 to TRBJ1-5; D call uncertain. Germline V gene lookup returns CDR1 LNHNV and CDR2 YYDKDF (reference sequence). Trimming removed 1 base at V and 5 bases at J, with 3 bases between. CDR3 length: 12 residues. As DNA, the CDR3 is TGTGCCACCAGCAGAGCGGATCAGCCCCAGCATTTT. Translated: CATSRADQPQHF.

This clonotype was counted ten times or more. The genes are TRBV29-1 and TRBJ1-2; 9 bases map to TRBD1. CDR3 length: 15 residues. Germline trimming cut 4 bases from V and 7 bases from J; bases unmatched to any gene: 13. The germline CDR1 and CDR2 sequences are SQVTM and ANQGSEA. The CDR3 loop reads CSVVKDRGLAGGYTF. CDR3 nucleotide sequence: TGCAGCGTTGTTAAGGACAGGGGACTTGCTGGTGGCTACACCTTC.

CDR3: CASSFSETQYF. The CDR3 DNA reads as TGTGCCAGCAGTTTCTCCGAGACCCAGTACTTC. The chain is built from TRBV12-3 or TRBV12-4 and TRBJ2-5; D remains ambiguous. CDR3 length: 11 residues. The germline V and J ends were trimmed by 3 bases and 5 bases, with 4 bases remaining between them.

This clonotype was picked up many times. The CDR3 nucleotides read TGTGCCAGCAGCCAAGGTGATGCGAACACCGGGGAGCTGTTTTTT. It is translated as CASSQGDANTGELFF. The chain uses TRBV3-1 and TRBJ2-2; D is uncertain. Germline values: CDR1 LGHDT, CDR2 YNNKEL (reference sequence). The CDR3 has 15 residues. Trimming cost V 1 base and J 0 bases, with 6 bases left between them.

The chain links TRBV20-1 to TRBJ2-1, with D tentatively TRBD1 or TRBD2 (5 bases each). V dropped 4 bases and J dropped 6 bases, with 16 bases sitting between them. The CDR3 totals 14 residues. Germline CDR1 is DFQATT and CDR2 is SNEGSKA (reference sequence). The CDR3 here is CSAIDSGRGNEQFF. In DNA form, the CDR3 reads TGCAGTGCTATAGACAGCGGTCGGGGCAATGAGCAGTTCTTC.